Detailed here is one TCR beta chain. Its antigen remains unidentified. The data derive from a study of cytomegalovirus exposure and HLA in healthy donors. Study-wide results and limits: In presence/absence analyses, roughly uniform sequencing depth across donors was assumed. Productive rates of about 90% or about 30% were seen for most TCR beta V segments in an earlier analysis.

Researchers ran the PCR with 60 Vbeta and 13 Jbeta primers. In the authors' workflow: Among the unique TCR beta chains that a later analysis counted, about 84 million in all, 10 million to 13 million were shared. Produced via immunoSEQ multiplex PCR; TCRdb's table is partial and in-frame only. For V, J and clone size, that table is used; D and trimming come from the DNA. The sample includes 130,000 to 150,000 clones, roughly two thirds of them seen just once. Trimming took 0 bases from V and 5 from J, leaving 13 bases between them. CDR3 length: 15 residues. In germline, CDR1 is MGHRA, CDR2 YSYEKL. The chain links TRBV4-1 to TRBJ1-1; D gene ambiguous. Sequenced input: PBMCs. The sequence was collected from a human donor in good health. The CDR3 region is CASSQDPSTSTEAFF. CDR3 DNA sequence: TGCGCCAGCAGCCAAGATCCCTCCACATCGACTGAAGCTTTCTTT.